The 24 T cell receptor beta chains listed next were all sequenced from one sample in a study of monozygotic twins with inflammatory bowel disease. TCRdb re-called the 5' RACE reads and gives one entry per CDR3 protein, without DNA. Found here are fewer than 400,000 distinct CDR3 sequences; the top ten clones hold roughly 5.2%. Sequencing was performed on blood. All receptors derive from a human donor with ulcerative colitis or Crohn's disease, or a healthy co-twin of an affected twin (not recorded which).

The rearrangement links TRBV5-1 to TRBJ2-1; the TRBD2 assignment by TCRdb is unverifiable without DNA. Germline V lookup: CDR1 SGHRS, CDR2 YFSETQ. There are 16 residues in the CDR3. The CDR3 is CASSLAFLASGGLPFF.

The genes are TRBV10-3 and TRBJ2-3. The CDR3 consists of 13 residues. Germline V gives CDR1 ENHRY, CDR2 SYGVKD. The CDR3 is CATRDLIGDTQYF.

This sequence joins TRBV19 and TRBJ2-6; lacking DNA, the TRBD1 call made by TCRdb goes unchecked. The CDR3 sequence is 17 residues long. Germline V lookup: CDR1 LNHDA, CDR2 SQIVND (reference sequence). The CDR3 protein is CASSMSARGIGANVLTF.

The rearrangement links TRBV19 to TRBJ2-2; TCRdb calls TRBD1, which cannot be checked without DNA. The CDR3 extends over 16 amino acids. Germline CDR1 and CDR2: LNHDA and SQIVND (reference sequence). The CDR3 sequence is CASSLAGTGGPGELFF.

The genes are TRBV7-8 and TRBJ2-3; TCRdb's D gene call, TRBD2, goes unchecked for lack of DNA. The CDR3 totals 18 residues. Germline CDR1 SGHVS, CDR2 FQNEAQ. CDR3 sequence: CASSTGRLPGRYTDTQYF.

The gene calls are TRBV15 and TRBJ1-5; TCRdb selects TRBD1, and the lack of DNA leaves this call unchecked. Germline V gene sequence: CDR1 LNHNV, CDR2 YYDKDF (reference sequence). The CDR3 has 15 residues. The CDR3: CATSKGRGINQPQHF.

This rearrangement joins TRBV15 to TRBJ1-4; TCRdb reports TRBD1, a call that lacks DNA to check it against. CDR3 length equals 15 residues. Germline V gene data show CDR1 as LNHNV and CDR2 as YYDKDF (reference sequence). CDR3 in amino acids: CATSRDLGGGEKLFF.

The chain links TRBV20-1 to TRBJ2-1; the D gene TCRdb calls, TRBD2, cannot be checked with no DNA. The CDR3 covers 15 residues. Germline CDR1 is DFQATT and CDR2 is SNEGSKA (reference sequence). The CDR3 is CSAVPQRERGNEQFF.

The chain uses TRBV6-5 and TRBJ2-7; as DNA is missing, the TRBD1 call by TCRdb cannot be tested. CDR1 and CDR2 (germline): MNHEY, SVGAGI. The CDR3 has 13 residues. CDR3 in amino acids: CASRPLDIHEQYF.

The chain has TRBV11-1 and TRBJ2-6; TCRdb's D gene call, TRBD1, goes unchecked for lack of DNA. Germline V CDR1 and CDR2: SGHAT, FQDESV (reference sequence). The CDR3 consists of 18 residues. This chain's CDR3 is CARGNRDRGSSGANVLTF.

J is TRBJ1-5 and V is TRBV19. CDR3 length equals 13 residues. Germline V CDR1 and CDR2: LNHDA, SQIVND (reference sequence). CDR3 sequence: CAGATGYNQPQHF.

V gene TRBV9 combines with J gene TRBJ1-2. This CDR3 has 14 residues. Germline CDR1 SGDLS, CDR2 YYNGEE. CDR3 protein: CASSVAPVNYGYTF.

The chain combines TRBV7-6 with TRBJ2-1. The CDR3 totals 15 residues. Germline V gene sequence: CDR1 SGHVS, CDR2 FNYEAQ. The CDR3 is CASSLGGRSYNEHFF.

CDR3 loop: CASSLKAGTGGIGELFF. The chain carries TRBV7-3 and TRBJ2-2; the D call of TRBD1 rests on TCRdb alone, since no DNA is present to check it. Germline CDR1 reads SGHTA; CDR2 reads FQGTGA. This CDR3 is built from 17 residues.

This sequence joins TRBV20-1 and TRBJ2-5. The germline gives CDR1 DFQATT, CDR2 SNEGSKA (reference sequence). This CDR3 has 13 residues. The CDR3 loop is CSASFQSGETQYF.

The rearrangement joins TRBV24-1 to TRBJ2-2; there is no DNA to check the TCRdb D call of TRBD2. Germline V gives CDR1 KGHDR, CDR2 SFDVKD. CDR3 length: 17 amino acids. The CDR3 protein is CATSVTRAGGPSGELFF.

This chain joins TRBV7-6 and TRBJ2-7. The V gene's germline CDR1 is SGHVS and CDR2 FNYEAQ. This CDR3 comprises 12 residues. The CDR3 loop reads CASSPHGLEQYF.

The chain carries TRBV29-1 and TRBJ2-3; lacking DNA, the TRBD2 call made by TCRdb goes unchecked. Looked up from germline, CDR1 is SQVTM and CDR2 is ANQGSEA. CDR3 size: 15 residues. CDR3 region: CSVDTGLAGGSTQYF.

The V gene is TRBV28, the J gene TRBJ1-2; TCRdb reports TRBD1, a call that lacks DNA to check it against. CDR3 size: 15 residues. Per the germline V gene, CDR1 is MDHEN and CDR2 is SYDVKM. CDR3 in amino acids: CASSLVAGQGYGYTF.

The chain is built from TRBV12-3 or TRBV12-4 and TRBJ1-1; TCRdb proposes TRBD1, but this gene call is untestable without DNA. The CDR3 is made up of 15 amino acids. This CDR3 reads CASSRTGDLNTEAFF.

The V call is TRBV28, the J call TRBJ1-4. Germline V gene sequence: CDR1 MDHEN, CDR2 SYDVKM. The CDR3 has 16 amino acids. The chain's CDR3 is CASSLPRNQASEKLFF.

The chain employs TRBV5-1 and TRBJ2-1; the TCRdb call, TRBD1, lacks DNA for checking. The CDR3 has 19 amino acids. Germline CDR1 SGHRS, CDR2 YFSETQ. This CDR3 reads CASSLVPGQGISSYNEQFF.

CDR3 region: CASSYSGQGARQPQHF. This chain joins TRBV6-2 or TRBV6-3 and TRBJ1-5; TCRdb gives TRBD1 as the D gene, but with no DNA this cannot be confirmed. In germline, CDR1 is MNHEY, CDR2 SVGEGT. This CDR3 has 16 amino acids.

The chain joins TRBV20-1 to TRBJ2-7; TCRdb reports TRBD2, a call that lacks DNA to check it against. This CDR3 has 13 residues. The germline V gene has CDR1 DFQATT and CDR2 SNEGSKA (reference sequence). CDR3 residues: CSERLATAYEQYF.